The entry that follows covers one T cell receptor beta chain sequence. This record comes from a study of shared clonotypes between healthy human individuals. Terminally differentiated effector memory CD45RA+ cells were left out of the naive CD8 fraction, which was CD45RO-negative and positively selected for CCR7. The CDR3 contains 14 residues. Trimming took off 1 base at V and 2 bases at J, with 9 bases between the two ends. Germline lookup yields CDR1 SGHDN and CDR2 FVKESK. Produced via immunoSEQ multiplex PCR; TCRdb's table is partial and in-frame only. This sample has millions of clones, with about 95% found just once.

Input material: naive CD8+ T cells sorted from blood. The receptor comes from a young man in good health. J is TRBJ2-7 and V is TRBV14, with D possibly being TRBD1 (6 bases). CDR3 sequence (DNA): TGTGCCAGCAGCCAAGGGGGGCTACCCTACGAGCAGTACTTC. It yields the protein CASSQGGLPYEQYF.